These 22 T cell receptor beta chains share one sample of origin, sequenced in a study of shared clonotypes between healthy human individuals (dated by TCRdb to about 2020). Library preparation employed the immunoSEQ multiplex PCR assay. TCRdb stores this immuneACCESS table with in-frame sequences only. Part of the clones is absent; in the studies checked, under half of the shortfall reflects unresolved V genes, and no reason is known for the rest. Across this sample there are 2 million to 2.5 million clones, with 85% to 95% seen only once. The ten largest clones take up approximately 0.4% of the sample. Source material: naive CD4+ T cells from PBMCs. The cell subset or site label corresponds to: CD45RA+ positively selected. These receptors originate from a man between 18 and 35 years old in good health. Some clones in this sample may be carry-over from other donors' samples.

This clone was seen a single time. The chain carries TRBV19 and TRBJ1-5, with 8 bases identical to TRBD1. Per germline, CDR1 LNHDA and CDR2 SQIVND (reference sequence). The CDR3 extends over 12 amino acids. V lost 6 bases to trimming and J lost 10 bases; unmatched junction nucleotides: 5. CDR3 bases: TGTGCCAGTAGCTCAGGGGGCCTACCCCAGCATTTT. Amino acid sequence: CASSSGGLPQHF.

The rearrangement uses TRBV14 and TRBJ2-5; 7 nucleotides align to TRBD1. CDR1 is SGHDN and CDR2 is FVKESK in the germline V gene. There are 16 residues in the CDR3. With V trimmed by 5 bases and J by 0 bases, 9 bases remained unmatched. Here the CDR3 DNA reads TGTGCCAGCAGCAAAAGGACAGGAGGAGACCAAGAGACCCAGTACTTC. This encodes CASSKRTGGDQETQYF.

This clone was detected only once. DNA of the CDR3: TGTGCCACCAGCAGAGAATTAGGTTCCTACGAGCAGTACTTC. Its protein is CATSRELGSYEQYF. The V and J genes are TRBV15 and TRBJ2-7; D uncertain. CDR1 and CDR2 from the germline V gene are LNHNV and YYDKDF (reference sequence). Trimming took 0 bases from V and 1 from J, leaving 7 bases between them. CDR3 length: 14 residues.

This rearrangement joins TRBV9 to TRBJ1-1; D is undetermined. The CDR3 spans 14 residues. The ends were cut back, 0 bases at V and 7 bases at J, with 13 bases in the middle. Germline CDR1 SGDLS, CDR2 YYNGEE. Here the CDR3 DNA reads TGTGCCAGCAGCGTAGCACCCACGGGGAGTGAAGCTTTCTTT. It codes for CASSVAPTGSEAFF.

CDR3 region: CASSPTGGSGKRGEQFF. The CDR3 coding sequence is TGTGCCAGCAGCCCCACAGGGGGTAGCGGGAAGCGAGGTGAGCAGTTCTTC. The chain couples TRBV5-4 to TRBJ2-1, with D possibly called TRBD1 or TRBD2 (8 bases each). Trimming cost V 4 bases and J 9 bases, with 26 bases left between them. Germline V gene lookup returns CDR1 SGHNT and CDR2 YYREEE (reference sequence). CDR3 length equals 17 residues.

The chain joins TRBV7-9 to TRBJ2-1; 7 bases are shared with TRBD2. Germline V gene data show CDR1 as SEHNR and CDR2 as FQNEAQ (reference sequence). Trimming cost V 6 bases and J 4 bases; bases outside gene matches: 21. This CDR3 contains 19 residues. The DNA of the CDR3 is TGTGCCAGCAGTTCCGGGGCCGGGAGGAGAGGCGGGTTTTACAATGAGCAGTTCTTC. It codes for CASSSGAGRRGGFYNEQFF.

Concerning this clone: A clone one base away is much larger, so this may be a read error. The same CDR3 is also encoded by other DNA sequences in this sample. The chain employs TRBV2 and TRBJ2-5; unclear D gene. This CDR3 spans 10 amino acids. CDR1 is SNHLY, CDR2 FYNNEI, per germline. The CDR3 bases are TGTGCCAGCAGGGAAGAGACCCAGTACTTC. Amino acid sequence: CASREETQYF.

In regard to this clone: Additional DNA sequences in this sample encode the identical CDR3. This chain uses TRBV9 with TRBJ2-1; D gene unclear. The CDR3 length is 15 residues. The V end lost 0 bases, the J end lost 0 bases, and 7 bases lay between the germline ends. Germline V gives CDR1 SGDLS, CDR2 YYNGEE. The CDR3 sequence: CASSVVGSSYNEQFF. CDR3 DNA sequence: TGTGCCAGCAGCGTAGTGGGCTCCTCCTACAATGAGCAGTTCTTC.

V and J are TRBV10-3 and TRBJ2-1, with 8 bases fitting TRBD2. This CDR3 is 11 amino acids long. Per the germline V gene, CDR1 is ENHRY and CDR2 is SYGVKD. J lost 15 bases, V lost 6 bases, and 7 bases had no gene match. As DNA, the CDR3 is TGTGCCATCAGACCCGGGACTAGGCGGTTCTTC. Translation gives CAIRPGTRRFF.

The sample holds one count of this clone. Other DNA sequences within the sample encode an identical CDR3. The chain employs TRBV5-1 and TRBJ2-5; weak D call: TRBD2 (5 bases). Trimming took 0 bases from V and 0 from J, leaving 6 bases between them. CDR1 is SGHRS and CDR2 is YFSETQ in the germline V gene. The CDR3 covers 14 residues. CDR3 sequence (DNA): TGCGCCAGCAGCTTGGCGGGATACCAAGAGACCCAGTACTTC. This sequence encodes CASSLAGYQETQYF.

The rearrangement joins TRBV6-1 to TRBJ2-7; 10 bases fit TRBD2. The CDR3 contains 15 residues. Trimming removed 6 bases from V and 5 bases from J; junction bases left unmatched: 10. Germline loops: CDR1 MNHNS, CDR2 SASEGT. The CDR3 region is CASRDAGLAKNEQYF. In DNA form, the CDR3 reads TGTGCCAGCAGGGATGCGGGACTAGCGAAGAACGAGCAGTACTTC.

The chain employs TRBV18 and TRBJ1-5, with TRBD1 matching over 7 bases. V gave up 3 bases and J gave up 3 bases; unmatched junction bases: 5. The CDR3 has 15 amino acids. The germline V gene has CDR1 KGHSH and CDR2 LQKENI. The CDR3 DNA follows: TGTGCCAGCTCACCGGAACAGGGGACCAATCAGCCCCAGCATTTT. Protein sequence: CASSPEQGTNQPQHF.

The V and J genes are TRBV28 and TRBJ1-2; 8 positions match TRBD1. The CDR3 totals 12 residues. Per germline, CDR1 MDHEN and CDR2 SYDVKM. For the CDR3, the DNA is TGTGCTGTACAGGGGGTTAACTATGGCTACACCTTC. Translation: CAVQGVNYGYTF.

V and J are TRBV14 and TRBJ2-2; D unresolved. The V gene lost 1 base and the J gene lost 4 bases, with 13 bases spanning the gap. The CDR3 extends over 16 amino acids. Germline-derived CDR1 and CDR2 are SGHDN and FVKESK. The CDR3, as DNA: TGTGCCAGCAGCCAAGCCACTCGACGGGTCACCGGGGAGCTGTTTTTT. Translated, it gives CASSQATRRVTGELFF. The entire variable domain, with the rest obtained from reference TRBV14 and TRBJ2-2, is as follows: EAGVTQFPSHSVIEKGQTVTLRCDPISGHDNLYWYRRVMGKEIKFLLHFVKESKQDESGMPNNRFLAERTGGTYSTLKVQPAELEDSGVYFCASSQATRRVTGELFFGEGSRLTVL.

The chain joins TRBV9 to TRBJ2-5; 9 bases align to TRBD2. This CDR3 is 14 amino acids long. Trimming at V came to 3 bases and at J to 4 bases, leaving 4 bases not matched to a gene. Germline CDR1 is SGDLS and CDR2 is YYNGEE. The CDR3 DNA sequence: TGTGCCAGCAGCGGCCATAGCGGGAGAGAGACCCAGTACTTC. This sequence encodes CASSGHSGRETQYF.

The rearrangement uses TRBV19 and TRBJ2-3; D possibly uses TRBD1 or TRBD2 (5 bases each). This CDR3 spans 12 amino acids. The germline CDR1 and CDR2 sequences are LNHDA and SQIVND (reference sequence). V was cut by 7 bases and J by 4 bases, with 9 bases left in between. For the CDR3, the DNA is TGTGCCAGTAATCGGGGCTCAGATACGCAGTATTTT. This encodes CASNRGSDTQYF. Together with reference TRBV19 and TRBJ2-3, the CDR3 gives the full variable domain: DGGITQSPKYLFRKEGQNVTLSCEQNLNHDAMYWYRQDPGQGLRLIYYSQIVNDFQKGDIAEGYSVSREKKESFPLTVTSAQKNPTAFYLCASNRGSDTQYFGPGTRLTVL.

About this clone: Other DNA sequences within the sample encode an identical CDR3. The rearrangement links TRBV19 to TRBJ1-2; possible D gene TRBD1, 6 bases. This CDR3 region has 13 residues. Trimming pared 5 bases from V and 2 bases from J, leaving 9 bases between. Germline CDR1 reads LNHDA; CDR2 reads SQIVND (reference sequence). CDR3 amino acids: CASSPQGNYGYTF. CDR3 nucleotide sequence: TGTGCCAGTAGTCCACAGGGAAACTATGGCTACACCTTC.

This clone was counted a single time. The chain joins TRBV10-3 to TRBJ2-2; TRBD2 aligns across 8 bases. With V trimmed by 3 bases and J by 4 bases, 4 bases remained unmatched. This CDR3 is 15 amino acids long. Germline loops: CDR1 ENHRY, CDR2 SYGVKD. CDR3 residues: CAISEAGVSTGELFF. CDR3 DNA: TGTGCCATCAGTGAAGCGGGAGTTAGCACCGGGGAGCTGTTTTTT.

This clone was picked up one time. V and J are TRBV19 and TRBJ2-7; D remains unclear. V lost 5 bases and J 3 bases, leaving 11 bases between the germline ends. This CDR3 is 13 amino acids long. CDR1 and CDR2 from the germline V gene are LNHDA and SQIVND (reference sequence). In nucleotides, the CDR3 is TGTGCCAGTAGTCGAACGCCGAGCTACGAGCAGTACTTC. As protein: CASSRTPSYEQYF.

The chain joins TRBV30 to TRBJ2-2; possible D gene TRBD2, 6 bases. Per germline, CDR1 GTSNPN and CDR2 SVGIG (reference sequence). The CDR3 contains 13 residues. The germline V and J ends were trimmed by 3 bases and 8 bases, with 13 bases remaining between them. CDR3 nucleotide sequence: TGTGCCTGGAGGGGACTCAAGGCTGGGGAGCTGTTTTTT. Amino acid sequence: CAWRGLKAGELFF.

This rearrangement joins TRBV9 to TRBJ1-5; 7 bases are shared with TRBD1. Germline loops: CDR1 SGDLS, CDR2 YYNGEE. Trimming removed 6 bases from V and 0 bases from J; junction bases left unmatched: 9. The CDR3 extends over 16 amino acids. CDR3 bases: TGTGCCAGCACCTTCAAACAGGGGCTTAGCAATCAGCCCCAGCATTTT. The encoded protein is CASTFKQGLSNQPQHF.

The chain has TRBV6-6 and TRBJ2-1, with D possibly TRBD1 on 6 matching bases. V lost 2 bases and J 6 bases, leaving 14 bases between the germline ends. This CDR3 contains 15 residues. Germline CDR1 reads MNHNY; CDR2 reads SVGAGI (reference sequence). The CDR3 DNA follows: TGTGCCAGCAGTTACCCCCGTGGGGGCGGCAATGAGCAGTTCTTC. Its protein is CASSYPRGGGNEQFF.